This T cell receptor beta chain was retrieved from a study of CD8+ T cells in alopecia areata. Described treatment: oral pan-JAK inhibitor, 5-10 mg twice daily. In alopecia areata patients, both lesional scalp punch biopsies and peripheral blood were collected. Concerning this clone: No antigen is known for it.

Investigators isolated RNA and reverse transcribed it into cDNA to act as the sequencing template. Assay used: immunoSEQ multiplex PCR; TCRdb lists only in-frame clones, some missing. The sample holds about 140,000 clones, 45% to 65% seen once. The study, taken as a whole, reports: Compared with normal scalp, lesional scalp had higher clonality and more expanded CD8+ clones.

CDR3 length equals 12 residues. Germline CDR1 and CDR2: MNHNY and SVGAGI (reference sequence). The V end lost 4 bases, the J end lost 5 bases, and 8 bases lay between the germline ends. This material consisted of CD8+ T cells sorted from blood, taken at week 4, from a patient treated with tofacitinib. The chain employs TRBV6-6 and TRBJ2-5, with a possible D match to TRBD2 (5 bases). The source of this sequence is a human donor with alopecia areata. The CDR3 here is CASSSPGETQYF. Here the CDR3 DNA reads TGTGCCAGCAGTTCTCCGGGGGAGACCCAGTACTTC.